This T cell receptor (beta chain) was profiled in a study of cytomegalovirus exposure and HLA in healthy donors (dated by TCRdb to 2016 to 2017). Regarding the study in general: According to a later analysis, the roughly 130 validation repertoires were produced on the same platform as the roughly 600 repertoires of the first cohort. Along with the roughly 670-subject first cohort, a separate validation cohort of over 90 different subjects was used. To predict cytomegalovirus infection status, the study brought together high-throughput TCR immunosequencing, statistical association of individual TCRs with disease status, and machine learning. The study aimed to test whether cataloging public T cell receptors could reveal signatures of past pathogen exposure. The research as a whole found: A later analysis found that TCRs clustered in the first cohort also tended to co-occur in the roughly 120 validation repertoires, with 94% of cluster scores above 0. The classifier was reported to diagnose cytomegalovirus status with high specificity and sensitivity in both the original and validation cohorts. Across donors, most TCR sequences were observed very rarely, whereas some public TCRs were present in many individuals. A few of the identified cytomegalovirus-associated TCR beta chains were confirmed in vitro to be specific for cytomegalovirus antigens. A later analysis lacked HLA typing for the validation cohort, so it scored co-occurrence in that cohort across all 120 or so repertoires. It was suggested by the authors that the approach could potentially be generalized to other disease states and immunological phenotypes. The study listed 164 TCR beta chains as associated with cytomegalovirus.

The library was built by means of the immunoSEQ multiplex PCR assay. On the authors' methods: A statistical classification framework was developed to diagnose cytomegalovirus status using the catalog of TCR beta chain sequences. Imported from immuneACCESS, the table was reduced by TCRdb to in-frame sequences with V and J called. These copies leave out some clones; in studies compared against another copy, an unresolved V gene accounts for under half, and the cause of the remainder is not known. V, J and clone size derive from that table, while D and trimming were established from the DNA sequence. This sample lists roughly 60,000 clones; 95% to 97% were detected once. Of the sample, more than 0.95% is held by the ten largest clones. The table lists this clone with a count of one. Its antigen target is currently unknown. Base qualities are not provided; no much larger clone lies one nucleotide away.

The donors were included in the validation cohort of around 120 subjects, a group kept apart from the roughly 700-subject first cohort. Here V drops 5 bases and J drops 5 bases, and the junction holds 6 bases not matched to any gene. CDR1 and CDR2 are drawn from the germline V gene (reference sequence): MNHEY, SMNVEV. The CDR3 sequence holds 14 residues, the cysteine and phenylalanine included. Here the CDR3 DNA is all that survives: 42 bases in frame from base 1. The chain was built from TRBV27 and TRBJ2-7; 10 bases in between match TRBD1. The material sequenced was PBMCs. The receptor was derived from a woman under 30 in good health and CMV-seronegative. The DNA reads TGTGCCAGCAGTATGGACAGGGGGGGCCACGAGCAGTACTTC. Protein translation: CASSMDRGGHEQYF.